A single sample gave rise to the 20 T cell receptor beta chains below, sequenced in a study of cytomegalovirus exposure and HLA in healthy donors. Both 60 Vbeta primers and 13 Jbeta primers went into the PCR. Only in-frame clones appear in the TCRdb table, and some are missing; sequencing was by immunoSEQ multiplex PCR. In the table there are roughly 130,000 clones, roughly 84% of which are singletons. Sequenced material: PBMCs. The receptors here all came from a woman younger than 30 in good health and CMV-seropositive.

The chain is built from TRBV4-1 and TRBJ2-1, with D tentatively TRBD2 (5 bases). There are 15 residues in the CDR3. Trimming stripped 8 bases from V and 0 bases from J, with 14 bases between. Germline V gene data show CDR1 as MGHRA and CDR2 as YSYEKL. The CDR3 DNA reads TGCGCCAGCGAGAAGGCCGAGGGCTCCTACAATGAGCAGTTCTTC. Residues: CASEKAEGSYNEQFF.

The J gene is TRBJ1-4, the V gene TRBV4-2; 10 bases are shared with TRBD1. The CDR3 length is 15 residues. Germline V lookup: CDR1 LGHNA, CDR2 YNFKEQ. Trimming removed 3 bases from V and 7 bases from J; junction bases left unmatched: 5. CDR3: CASSQGGTGAEKLFF. CDR3 nucleotides: TGTGCCAGCAGCCAGGGCGGGACAGGGGCTGAAAAACTGTTTTTT.

The chain has TRBV28 and TRBJ2-7, with D possibly TRBD2 on 6 matching bases. The CDR3 runs to 15 residues. Germline V gene lookup returns CDR1 MDHEN and CDR2 SYDVKM. V lost 3 bases and J lost 0, with 12 bases in between. CDR3 DNA sequence: TGTGCCAGCAGTTTGCGGGGTAGTAGCTCCTACGAGCAGTACTTC. Its translation: CASSLRGSSSYEQYF.

The chain has TRBV7-3 and TRBJ2-5; D call uncertain. The CDR3 consists of 15 residues. V was cut by 1 base and J by 0 bases, with 9 bases left in between. CDR1 and CDR2 (germline): SGHTA, FQGTGA. The CDR3 reads CASSLSRSDQETQYF. Written as DNA, the CDR3 is TGTGCCAGCAGCTTAAGTCGTTCCGACCAAGAGACCCAGTACTTC.

The chain carries TRBV25-1 and TRBJ2-1; 10 bases fit TRBD1. The V gene end was trimmed by 2 bases and the J gene end by 6 bases; junction bases not matched to a gene: 4. Germline V gene lookup returns CDR1 MGHDK and CDR2 SYGVNS. This CDR3 is 15 amino acids long. CDR3 amino acids: CASSEGDRGPNEQFF. Written as DNA, the CDR3 is TGTGCCAGCAGTGAAGGAGACAGGGGGCCCAATGAGCAGTTCTTC.

The chain is built from TRBV5-4 and TRBJ2-5; 11 nucleotides agree with TRBD2. J lost 3 bases, V lost 4 bases, and 5 bases had no gene match. In germline, CDR1 is SGHNT, CDR2 YYREEE (reference sequence). The CDR3 is made up of 15 amino acids. The CDR3 spells CASSPQGLAEETQYF. CDR3 DNA: TGTGCCAGCAGCCCCCAGGGACTAGCGGAAGAGACCCAGTACTTC.

The chain carries TRBV5-1 and TRBJ2-7, with 10 positions matching TRBD1. CDR3 length: 15 residues. The trim removed 3 bases at V and 5 bases at J, leaving 8 bases unmatched. The germline V gene encodes CDR1 SGHRS and CDR2 YFSETQ. CDR3 region: CASSYIGTGVDEQYF. The CDR3 nucleotides are TGCGCCAGCAGCTATATAGGGACAGGGGTGGACGAGCAGTACTTC.

The chain joins TRBV6-5 to TRBJ2-1, with 8 bases lining up with TRBD1. The CDR3 has 13 amino acids. Trimming at V came to 6 bases and at J to 10 bases, leaving 8 bases not matched to a gene. Looked up from germline, CDR1 is MNHEY and CDR2 is SVGAGI. The CDR3, as DNA: TGTGCCAGCAGCTCCGGACAGGGTGAGGAGCAGTTCTTC. This codes for CASSSGQGEEQFF.

The chain has TRBV10-3 and TRBJ2-7; TRBD1 agrees at 9 bases. The CDR3 covers 12 residues. J lost 3 bases, V lost 8 bases, and 2 bases had no gene match. Germline CDR1 reads ENHRY; CDR2 reads SYGVKD. CDR3 coding DNA: TGTGCCATCCGGGACAGGGACTACGAGCAGTACTTC. Amino acids: CAIRDRDYEQYF.

Written as DNA, the CDR3 is TGTGCCAGCGCCGGGGAGACAATGAACACTGAAGCTTTCTTT. It codes for CASAGETMNTEAFF. The gene calls are TRBV14 and TRBJ1-1; D remains ambiguous. The CDR3 covers 14 residues. The V end was cut by 8 bases, the J end by 0 bases, with 13 bases between. Germline CDR1 SGHDN, CDR2 FVKESK. The full variable domain, rest sourced from reference TRBV14 and TRBJ1-1, is EAGVTQFPSHSVIEKGQTVTLRCDPISGHDNLYWYRRVMGKEIKFLLHFVKESKQDESGMPNNRFLAERTGGTYSTLKVQPAELEDSGVYFCASAGETMNTEAFFGQGTRLTVV.

About this clone itself: Other DNA sequences in the sample encode the same CDR3. The genes are TRBV25-1 and TRBJ2-5; D call uncertain. The CDR3 runs to 16 residues. The V gene lost 4 bases and the J gene lost 5 bases, with 20 bases spanning the gap. Germline V gene data show CDR1 as MGHDK and CDR2 as SYGVNS. The CDR3 sequence: CASSVFQRIAGETQYF. The CDR3 nucleotides read TGTGCCAGCAGTGTTTTCCAGCGCATTGCCGGGGAGACCCAGTACTTC.

V gene TRBV6-1 combines with J gene TRBJ2-3, with no clear D. Germline loops: CDR1 MNHNS, CDR2 SASEGT. V shed 6 bases and J shed 3 bases, with 7 bases lying between them. The length of the CDR3 is 12 residues. The CDR3 region is CASSRLTDTQYF. The CDR3 DNA follows: TGTGCCAGCAGCCGGTTGACAGATACGCAGTATTTT.

The chain uses TRBV5-4 and TRBJ1-4; 10 bases map to TRBD1. Germline V gives CDR1 SGHNT, CDR2 YYREEE (reference sequence). This CDR3 contains 14 residues. The V and J ends lost 0 bases and 10 bases, in that order; junction bases with no gene match: 3. This CDR3 reads CASSLGGQGGKLFF. Here the CDR3 DNA reads TGTGCCAGCAGCTTGGGTGGACAGGGGGGAAAACTGTTTTTT.

The CDR3 region has the DNA TGTGCCAGCTCGGAGGGGCGGGGGCCAGAAGAGACCCAGTACTTC. It yields the protein CASSEGRGPEETQYF. V usage is TRBV9 and J usage is TRBJ2-5, with D possibly being TRBD2 (7 bases). Germline V gives CDR1 SGDLS, CDR2 YYNGEE. The CDR3 totals 15 residues. Trimming removed 7 bases from V and 3 bases from J, with 19 bases in between.

The chain has TRBV5-1 and TRBJ2-1; 15 positions match TRBD2. Germline CDR1 and CDR2: SGHRS and YFSETQ. This CDR3 is 16 amino acids long. V lost 4 bases, J lost 6 bases, and 5 bases stayed unmatched. The CDR3 sequence is CASSPGTSGGFNEQFF. CDR3 nucleotide sequence: TGCGCCAGCAGCCCGGGGACTAGCGGGGGGTTCAATGAGCAGTTCTTC.

V gene TRBV5-1 combines with J gene TRBJ1-1; no firm D call. CDR3 length: 13 amino acids. The germline V and J ends were trimmed by 9 bases and 0 bases, with 12 bases remaining between them. Germline CDR1 is SGHRS and CDR2 is YFSETQ. The CDR3 DNA follows: TGCGCCACCCGACCCGGAGTGAACACTGAAGCTTTCTTT. It specifies CATRPGVNTEAFF.

V is TRBV19 and J is TRBJ1-1, with a tentative D call TRBD1 (5 bases). The CDR3 totals 12 residues. Trimming stripped 6 bases from V and 3 bases from J, with 8 bases between. CDR1 and CDR2 (germline): LNHDA, SQIVND (reference sequence). Here the CDR3 reads CASSRGYTEAFF. CDR3 nucleotides: TGTGCCAGTAGCCGGGGGTACACTGAAGCTTTCTTT.

The rearrangement uses TRBV27 and TRBJ1-1, with D possibly TRBD1 on 5 matching bases. Germline assignment: CDR1 MNHEY and CDR2 SMNVEV (reference sequence). V was pared by 8 bases and J by 4 bases, with 17 bases between. This CDR3 is 14 amino acids long. The CDR3: CASGRGVGGTEAFF. The DNA of the CDR3 is TGTGCCAGCGGCCGGGGGGTAGGCGGCACTGAAGCTTTCTTT.

V gene TRBV5-6 combines with J gene TRBJ2-3; 8 nucleotides agree with TRBD2. The CDR3 covers 15 residues. With 0 bases clipped from V and 4 bases from J, the junction kept 4 bases outside the gene matches. CDR1 and CDR2 (germline): SGHDT, YYEEEE. Here the CDR3 reads CASSLGSGGPDTQYF. CDR3 nucleotides: TGTGCCAGCAGCTTGGGGTCGGGGGGGCCAGATACGCAGTATTTT.

This clone has just a few counts. CDR3 DNA sequence: TGCGCCAGCAGCCAAAATCTAGCGGGGGTAGCAGATACGCAGTATTTT. This translates into CASSQNLAGVADTQYF. The chain couples TRBV4-1 to TRBJ2-3; 10 bases agree with TRBD2. With V trimmed by 2 bases and J by 4 bases, 6 bases remained unmatched. Per germline, CDR1 MGHRA and CDR2 YSYEKL. The CDR3 is 16 residues long.